These 26 T cell receptor beta chains came from one sample sequenced in a study of metastatic and nonmetastatic thyroid tumors. Each patient came to thyroid surgery without any prior treatment (of any kind). TCRdb reprocessed the PCR reads using MiXCR. The sample consists of about 14,000 clones, about 22% of them appearing once. Specimen: blood. These receptors originate from a female donor with papillary thyroid cancer or a benign thyroid nodule (not recorded which). Some clones in this sample may be carry-over from other donors' samples.

This clone counts as medium-sized (0.01 to 0.1%). This rearrangement joins TRBV11-2 to TRBJ1-2; TRBD1 is a possible D gene (5 bases). The CDR3 extends over 14 amino acids. From germline, CDR1 is SGHAT and CDR2 FQNNGV. V was trimmed by 0 bases and J by 2 bases, leaving 7 bases between them. CDR3 coding DNA: TGTGCCAGCAGCTTAGACAGGGTGAACTATGGCTACACCTTC. This sequence encodes CASSLDRVNYGYTF.

By sample share, this clone is medium-sized. The chain links TRBV28 to TRBJ1-2; 11 bases align to TRBD1. The CDR3 is 16 amino acids. Losses at the gene ends were 5 bases for V and 3 bases for J; bases not matched to a gene: 8. Germline V lookup: CDR1 MDHEN, CDR2 SYDVKM. CDR3 bases: TGTGCCAGCAGTCTACCTCGGACAGGGGGCTACTATGGCTACACCTTC. It codes for CASSLPRTGGYYGYTF.

This clone was seen at least ten times. Written as DNA, the CDR3 is TGTGCCAGCAGCCAGTCGACAGGGGGCGACTCAGATACGCAGTATTTT. Translation: CASSQSTGGDSDTQYF. V usage is TRBV7-3 and J usage is TRBJ2-3, with TRBD1 matching 10 bases. The germline CDR1 and CDR2 sequences are SGHTA and FQGTGA. V was clipped by 5 bases and J by 4 bases; unmatched bases: 9. The CDR3 is 16 amino acids. Together with reference TRBV7-3 and TRBJ2-3, the CDR3 gives the full variable domain: GAGVSQTPSNKVTEKGKYVELRCDPISGHTALYWYRQSLGQGPEFLIYFQGTGAADDSGLPNDRFFAVRPEGSVSTLKIQRTERGDSAVYLCASSQSTGGDSDTQYFGPGTRLTVL.

This clone was detected many times. The chain carries TRBV29-1 and TRBJ2-7; unclear D gene. The CDR3 consists of 12 residues. V gave up 5 bases and J gave up 3 bases, with 11 bases separating them. Germline CDR1 and CDR2: SQVTM and ANQGSEA. The CDR3 is CSVRNRIYEQYF. Written as DNA, the CDR3 is TGCAGCGTTAGAAACAGAATCTACGAGCAGTACTTC.

V gene TRBV7-9 combines with J gene TRBJ2-7; no definite D call. Trimming cost V 5 bases and J 3 bases, with 8 bases left between them. Looked up from germline, CDR1 is SEHNR and CDR2 is FQNEAQ (reference sequence). This CDR3 is built from 12 residues. The CDR3 DNA is TGTGCCAGCAGCGGTGGCGGCTACGAGCAGTACTTC. Its protein is CASSGGGYEQYF.

This clone ranks as medium-sized. This sequence joins TRBV27 and TRBJ1-6; TRBD1 is a possible D gene (5 bases). V lost 6 bases to trimming and J lost 10 bases, with 19 bases between them. The length of the CDR3 is 15 residues. In germline, CDR1 is MNHEY, CDR2 SMNVEV (reference sequence). The CDR3: CASRDSSAGYSPLHF. The CDR3 coding sequence is TGTGCCAGCAGAGACAGCTCGGCCGGTTACTCACCCCTCCACTTT.

This clone is labeled as medium-sized. This sequence joins TRBV2 and TRBJ2-7; no reliable D call. This CDR3 is 14 amino acids long. Germline V gene data show CDR1 as SNHLY and CDR2 as FYNNEI. V gave up 4 bases and J gave up 3 bases, with 13 bases separating them. Here the CDR3 DNA reads TGTGCCAGCAGTGCGGTGGGGTCCCACTACGAGCAGTACTTC. It yields the protein CASSAVGSHYEQYF.

The table lists this clone with many counts. This chain joins TRBV2 and TRBJ2-5; D is possibly TRBD1 (6 bases). The germline CDR1 and CDR2 sequences are SNHLY and FYNNEI. Deletions cut 4 bases from V and 2 bases from J, with 14 bases between. The CDR3 is 15 residues long. CDR3 DNA: TGTGCCAGCAGTGCGACCAGGGGCACGCAAGAGACCCAGTACTTC. It specifies CASSATRGTQETQYF.

The V call is TRBV6-1, the J call TRBJ1-4; 8 bases are a match to TRBD1. Unmatched junction bases numbered 10, after V lost 5 bases and J lost 5 bases. The CDR3 is 16 amino acids. Per the germline V gene, CDR1 is MNHNS and CDR2 is SASEGT. This chain's CDR3 is CASSSSSGTGNEKLFF. Here the CDR3 DNA reads TGTGCCAGCAGTTCCAGCTCCGGGACAGGAAATGAAAAACTGTTTTTT.

This clone has at least ten counts. The chain joins TRBV18 to TRBJ2-2; unclear D gene. Per germline, CDR1 KGHSH and CDR2 LQKENI. The CDR3 is 14 residues long. The V end was cut by 5 bases, the J end by 5 bases, with 12 bases between. CDR3 sequence reads: CASSIQTRTGELFF. Written as DNA, the CDR3 is TGTGCCAGCTCAATCCAGACCAGAACCGGGGAGCTGTTTTTT.

This clone ranks as medium-sized. The J gene is TRBJ1-1, the V gene TRBV28; D may be TRBD1 (5 bases). The CDR3 runs 14 residues. Per the germline V gene, CDR1 is MDHEN and CDR2 is SYDVKM. V lost 5 bases, J lost 3 bases, and 13 bases lay in between. CDR3 bases: TGTGCCAGCAGTCCAGGGAGGTGGGACACTGAAGCTTTCTTT. Translation: CASSPGRWDTEAFF.

There are many counts of this clone. The chain couples TRBV4-3 to TRBJ1-6, with D perhaps TRBD1 (5 bases). Trimming removed 0 bases from V and 10 bases from J, with 16 bases in between. This CDR3 has 16 amino acids. The germline CDR1 and CDR2 sequences are LGHNA and YSLEER. DNA of the CDR3: TGCGCCAGCAGCCAAGATCGCGGGGGGGAAAGGTCACCCCTCCACTTT. Amino acid sequence: CASSQDRGGERSPLHF.

Within the sample, this clone is medium-sized. The chain is built from TRBV27 and TRBJ1-2, with 8 bases aligning to TRBD1. The CDR3 contains 14 residues. V dropped 3 bases and J dropped 8; count of bases not matched to a gene: 8. The germline V gene has CDR1 MNHEY and CDR2 SMNVEV (reference sequence). The CDR3 DNA reads TGTGCCAGCAGTTTTTATAGCACAGGGGGAGGCTACACCTTC. Its protein is CASSFYSTGGGYTF.

This clone counts as medium-sized. The chain joins TRBV28 to TRBJ2-7; tentatively, D is TRBD1 (5 bases). Trimming cost V 2 bases and J 2 bases, with 19 bases left between them. This CDR3 has 17 amino acids. In germline, CDR1 is MDHEN, CDR2 SYDVKM. The CDR3 sequence: CASSLANSEAGTYEQYF. The CDR3 DNA reads TGTGCCAGCAGTTTAGCCAATTCCGAGGCAGGGACCTACGAGCAGTACTTC.

This clone was counted many times. The CDR3 DNA reads as TGTGCCAGCAGTCCACCCCTCGGGGCAGGGGGCATGTCTAATGAAAAACTGTTTTTT. Translation gives CASSPPLGAGGMSNEKLFF. This chain joins TRBV28 and TRBJ1-4; 8 bases match TRBD1. The J segment lost 3 bases and the V segment lost 5 bases, leaving 17 bases of the junction unmatched. CDR1 MDHEN and CDR2 SYDVKM come from the germline V gene. This CDR3 has 19 residues.

The genes are TRBV28 and TRBJ2-5; D is perhaps TRBD2 (6 bases). V was clipped by 5 bases and J by 2 bases, with 18 bases between them. This CDR3 comprises 16 residues. CDR1 MDHEN and CDR2 SYDVKM come from the germline V gene. The CDR3: CASSPPGDSGQETQYF. The CDR3 DNA sequence: TGTGCCAGCAGTCCCCCGGGGGATTCGGGACAAGAGACCCAGTACTTC.

Within the sample, this clone is medium-sized. The V call is TRBV12-3 or TRBV12-4, the J call TRBJ1-1; D call uncertain. The CDR3 consists of 12 residues. V was clipped by 6 bases and J by 6 bases, with 11 bases between them. The CDR3 sequence is CASSAPGAEAFF. The DNA for the CDR3 is TGTGCCAGCAGCGCCCCCGGGGCTGAAGCTTTCTTT.

The rearrangement joins TRBV6-1 to TRBJ1-2, with D uncertain. The germline V and J ends were trimmed by 4 bases and 1 base, with 16 bases remaining between them. This CDR3 is built from 16 residues. Germline loops: CDR1 MNHNS, CDR2 SASEGT. Here the CDR3 DNA reads TGTGCCAGCAGTGGTTACCAGGTGAGTAGTAACTATGGCTACACCTTC. Translated: CASSGYQVSSNYGYTF.

This clone is labeled medium-sized. The V call is TRBV7-2, the J call TRBJ2-7, with 8 bases identical to TRBD2. After removal of 1 base from V and 2 bases from J, the junction contained 10 bases not matched to a gene. Germline V gene data show CDR1 as SGHTA and CDR2 as FQGNSA. This CDR3 spans 17 amino acids. DNA for the CDR3: TGTGCCAGCAGCTTAGTGTATAAGCGGGAGCCTCCCTACGAGCAGTACTTC. Amino acids: CASSLVYKREPPYEQYF.

This clone is judged medium-sized. The rearrangement uses TRBV12-3 or TRBV12-4 and TRBJ2-7; D uncertain. V lost 3 bases, J lost 0 bases, and 12 bases lay in between. The CDR3 has 15 residues. The CDR3 sequence: CASSFRFKSSYEQYF. CDR3 nucleotides: TGTGCCAGCAGTTTTAGGTTCAAGAGCTCCTACGAGCAGTACTTC.

The rearrangement uses TRBV11-2 and TRBJ1-6; D not certain. V dropped 4 bases and J dropped 6 bases, with 16 bases sitting between them. The CDR3 sequence is 16 residues long. Germline V gene sequence: CDR1 SGHAT, CDR2 FQNNGV. The CDR3 DNA reads as TGTGCCAGCAGCTCCGCTGGGATAGGCACTAATTCACCCCTCCACTTT. It encodes CASSSAGIGTNSPLHF.

This clone was recorded many times. The CDR3 bases are TGCAGTGTTCAACCACAGGGGGCTCATCAGCCCCAGCATTTT. Its protein is CSVQPQGAHQPQHF. The chain uses TRBV20-1 and TRBJ1-5, with 9 bases aligning to TRBD1. Germline loops: CDR1 DFQATT, CDR2 SNEGSKA (reference sequence). V was clipped by 7 bases and J by 5 bases; unmatched bases: 9. The CDR3 covers 14 residues.

This clone is categorized as medium-sized. V gene TRBV19 combines with J gene TRBJ1-2; D is uncertain. With 3 bases removed from V and 6 bases from J, the gap between germline ends came to 5 bases. The CDR3 spans 11 residues. Germline V gives CDR1 LNHDA, CDR2 SQIVND (reference sequence). The CDR3 DNA follows: TGTGCCAGTAGTATTTATGATGGCTACACCTTC. Its protein product is CASSIYDGYTF. The variable domain in full, completed from reference TRBV19 and TRBJ1-2, reads DGGITQSPKYLFRKEGQNVTLSCEQNLNHDAMYWYRQDPGQGLRLIYYSQIVNDFQKGDIAEGYSVSREKKESFPLTVTSAQKNPTAFYLCASSIYDGYTFGSGTRLTVV.

This clone counts as medium-sized (0.01 to 0.1%). The chain uses TRBV28 and TRBJ2-1, with D unclear. Trimming removed 7 bases from V and 5 bases from J, with 9 bases in between. CDR1 and CDR2 from the germline V gene are MDHEN and SYDVKM. This CDR3 has 12 residues. CDR3 amino acids: CASTRLNNEQFF. The DNA for the CDR3 is TGTGCCAGCACTCGGCTCAACAATGAGCAGTTCTTC.

Turning to this clone: This sequence may be a read error, since a much larger clone differs from it by one base. The chain couples TRBV7-9 to TRBJ2-5; either TRBD1 or TRBD2 may fit D (5 bases each). Trimming took 5 bases from V and 5 from J, leaving 21 bases between them. Per germline, CDR1 SEHNR and CDR2 FQNEAQ (reference sequence). The CDR3 runs to 16 residues. CDR3 protein: CASSPGQAVIYETQYF. The CDR3 nucleotides are TGTGCCAGCAGCCCAGGGCAAGCGGTGATCTATGAGACCCAGTACTTC.

This clone was found a few times. The chain has TRBV10-2 and TRBJ2-3, with 7 positions matching TRBD2. The CDR3 is 15 amino acids. Germline V gene lookup returns CDR1 WSHSY and CDR2 SAAADI. V was clipped by 3 bases and J by 6 bases; unmatched bases: 9. This CDR3 is CASSDIGLGTDTQYF. In DNA form, the CDR3 reads TGCGCCAGCAGTGATATCGGACTAGGGACGGATACGCAGTATTTT.